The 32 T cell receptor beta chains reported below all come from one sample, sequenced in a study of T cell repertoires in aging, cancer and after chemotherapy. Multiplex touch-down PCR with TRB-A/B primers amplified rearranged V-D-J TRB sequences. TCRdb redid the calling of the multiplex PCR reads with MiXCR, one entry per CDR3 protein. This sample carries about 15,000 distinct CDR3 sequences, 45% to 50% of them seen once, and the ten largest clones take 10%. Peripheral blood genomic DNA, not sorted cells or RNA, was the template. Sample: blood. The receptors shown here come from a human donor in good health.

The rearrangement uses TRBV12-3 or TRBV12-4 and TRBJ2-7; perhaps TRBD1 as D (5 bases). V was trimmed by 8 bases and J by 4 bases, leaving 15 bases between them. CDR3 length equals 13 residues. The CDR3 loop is CASALDSQYEQYF. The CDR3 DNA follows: TGTGCCAGCGCCCTCGACAGTCAGTACGAGCAGTACTTC.

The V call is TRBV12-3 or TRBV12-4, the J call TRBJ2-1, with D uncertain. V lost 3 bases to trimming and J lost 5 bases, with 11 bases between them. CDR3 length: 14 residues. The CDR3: CASSFTRTNNEQFF. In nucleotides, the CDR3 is TGTGCCAGCAGTTTTACGAGGACGAACAATGAGCAGTTCTTC.

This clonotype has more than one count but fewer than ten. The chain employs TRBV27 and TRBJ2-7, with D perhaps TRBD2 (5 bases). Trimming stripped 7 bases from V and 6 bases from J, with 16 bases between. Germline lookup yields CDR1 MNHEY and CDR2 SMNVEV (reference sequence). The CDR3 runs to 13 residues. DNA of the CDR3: TGTGCCAGCACCCGGACGGGGTCGCGCGAGCAGTACTTC. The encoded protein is CASTRTGSREQYF.

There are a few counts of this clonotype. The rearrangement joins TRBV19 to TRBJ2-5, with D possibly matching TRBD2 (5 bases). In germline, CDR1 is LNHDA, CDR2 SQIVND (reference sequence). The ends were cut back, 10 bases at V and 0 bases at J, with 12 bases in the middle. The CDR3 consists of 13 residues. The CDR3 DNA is TGTGCCACTGCCCCGGGGAACCAAGAGACCCAGTACTTC. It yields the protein CATAPGNQETQYF.

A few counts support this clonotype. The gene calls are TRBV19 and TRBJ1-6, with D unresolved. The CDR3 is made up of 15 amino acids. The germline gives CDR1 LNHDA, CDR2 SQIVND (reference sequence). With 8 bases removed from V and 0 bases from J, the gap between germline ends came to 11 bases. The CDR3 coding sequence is TGTGCCAGTCGGGCACTCAGCTCCTATAATTCACCCCTCCACTTT. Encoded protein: CASRALSSYNSPLHF.

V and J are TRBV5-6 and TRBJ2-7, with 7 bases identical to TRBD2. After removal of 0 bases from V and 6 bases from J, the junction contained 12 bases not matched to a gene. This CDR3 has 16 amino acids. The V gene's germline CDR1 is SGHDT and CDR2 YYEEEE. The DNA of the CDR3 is TGTGCCAGCAGCTTGGCTAGCGGTCTTCAGAGGGCCGAGCAGTACTTC. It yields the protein CASSLASGLQRAEQYF. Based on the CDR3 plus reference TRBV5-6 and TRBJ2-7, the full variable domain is DAGVTQSPTHLIKTRGQQVTLRCSPKSGHDTVSWYQQALGQGPQFIFQYYEEEERQRGNFPDRFSGHQFPNYSSELNVNALLLGDSALYLCASSLASGLQRAEQYFGPGTRLTVT.

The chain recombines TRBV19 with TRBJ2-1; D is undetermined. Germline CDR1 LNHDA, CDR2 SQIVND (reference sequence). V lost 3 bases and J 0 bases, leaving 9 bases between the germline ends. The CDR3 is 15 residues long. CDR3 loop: CASSMWKSSYNEQFF. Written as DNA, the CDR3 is TGTGCCAGTAGTATGTGGAAGAGCTCCTACAATGAGCAGTTCTTC.

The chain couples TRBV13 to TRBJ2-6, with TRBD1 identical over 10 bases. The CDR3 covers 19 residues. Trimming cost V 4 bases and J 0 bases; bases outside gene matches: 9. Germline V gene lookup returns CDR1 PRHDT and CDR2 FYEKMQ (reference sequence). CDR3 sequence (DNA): TGTGCCAGCAGCTCTCTAAGGGACAGGGGACCCTCTGGGGCCAACGTCCTGACTTTC. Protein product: CASSSLRDRGPSGANVLTF.

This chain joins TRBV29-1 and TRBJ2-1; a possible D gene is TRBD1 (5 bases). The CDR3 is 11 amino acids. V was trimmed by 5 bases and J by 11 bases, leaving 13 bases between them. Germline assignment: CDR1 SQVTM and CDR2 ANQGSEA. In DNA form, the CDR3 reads TGCAGCGTTTATGCAGGGAATAAGCAGTTCTTC. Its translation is CSVYAGNKQFF.

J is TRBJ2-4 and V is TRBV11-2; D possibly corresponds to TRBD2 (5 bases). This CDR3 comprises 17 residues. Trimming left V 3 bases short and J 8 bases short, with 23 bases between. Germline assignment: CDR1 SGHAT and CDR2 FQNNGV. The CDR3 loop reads CASSFSRREGGSDIQYF. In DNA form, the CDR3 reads TGTGCCAGCAGCTTCTCTAGGAGAGAGGGTGGGTCGGACATTCAGTACTTC.

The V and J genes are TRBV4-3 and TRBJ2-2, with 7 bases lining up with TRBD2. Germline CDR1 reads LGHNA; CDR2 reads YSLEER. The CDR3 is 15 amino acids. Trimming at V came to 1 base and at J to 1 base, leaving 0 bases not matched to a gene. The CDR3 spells CASSQASGNTGELFF. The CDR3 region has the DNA TGCGCCAGCAGCCAAGCTAGCGGGAACACCGGGGAGCTGTTTTTT.

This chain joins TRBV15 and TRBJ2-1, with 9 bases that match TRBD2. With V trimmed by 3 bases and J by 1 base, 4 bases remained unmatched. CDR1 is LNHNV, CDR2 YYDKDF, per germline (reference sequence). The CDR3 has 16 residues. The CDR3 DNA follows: TGTGCCACCAGCAGGGACCTAGCGGGATCCTACAATGAGCAGTTCTTC. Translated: CATSRDLAGSYNEQFF.

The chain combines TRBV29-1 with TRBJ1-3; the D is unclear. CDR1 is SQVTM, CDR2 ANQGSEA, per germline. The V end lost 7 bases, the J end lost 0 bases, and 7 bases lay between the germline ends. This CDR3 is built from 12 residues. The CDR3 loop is CSAHLSGNTIYF. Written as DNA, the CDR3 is TGCAGCGCACACCTCTCTGGAAACACCATATATTTT.

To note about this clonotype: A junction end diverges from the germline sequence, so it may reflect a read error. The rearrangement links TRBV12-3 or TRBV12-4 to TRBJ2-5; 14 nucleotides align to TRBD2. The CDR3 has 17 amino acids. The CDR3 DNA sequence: TGTGCCAGCAGTTTGAGTGGGGGACTAGCGGGGGCCCACCCCCATTACTTC. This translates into CASSLSGGLAGAHPHYF.

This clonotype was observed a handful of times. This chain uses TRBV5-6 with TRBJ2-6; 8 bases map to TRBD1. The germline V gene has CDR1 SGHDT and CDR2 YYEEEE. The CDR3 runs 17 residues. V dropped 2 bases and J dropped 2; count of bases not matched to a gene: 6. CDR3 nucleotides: TGTGCCAGCAGCTTTTGGACAGGGTCAGCTGGGGCCAACGTCCTGACTTTC. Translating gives CASSFWTGSAGANVLTF.

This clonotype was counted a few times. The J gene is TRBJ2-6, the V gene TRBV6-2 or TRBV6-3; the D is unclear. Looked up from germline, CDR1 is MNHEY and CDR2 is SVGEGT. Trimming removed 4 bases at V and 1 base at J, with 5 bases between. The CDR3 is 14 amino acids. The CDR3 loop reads CASSSDSGANVLTF. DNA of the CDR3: TGTGCCAGCAGTTCCGATTCTGGGGCCAACGTCCTGACTTTC.

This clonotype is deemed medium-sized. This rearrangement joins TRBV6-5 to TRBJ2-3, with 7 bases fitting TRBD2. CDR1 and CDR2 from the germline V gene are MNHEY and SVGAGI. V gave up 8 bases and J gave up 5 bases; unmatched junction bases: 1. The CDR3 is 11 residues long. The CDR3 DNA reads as TGTGCCAGCGGCGGGGGAGATACGCAGTATTTT. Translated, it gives CASGGGDTQYF.

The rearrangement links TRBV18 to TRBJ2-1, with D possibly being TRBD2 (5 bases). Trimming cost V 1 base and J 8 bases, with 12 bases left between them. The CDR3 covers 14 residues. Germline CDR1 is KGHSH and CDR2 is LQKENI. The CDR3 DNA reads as TGTGCCAGCTCACCACGGACTGAACTCGATGAGCAGTTCTTC. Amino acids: CASSPRTELDEQFF. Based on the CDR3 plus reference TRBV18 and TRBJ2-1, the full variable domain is NAGVMQNPRHLVRRRGQEARLRCSPMKGHSHVYWYRQLPEEGLKFMVYLQKENIIDESGMPKERFSAEFPKEGPSILRIQQVVRGDSAAYFCASSPRTELDEQFFGPGTRLTVL.

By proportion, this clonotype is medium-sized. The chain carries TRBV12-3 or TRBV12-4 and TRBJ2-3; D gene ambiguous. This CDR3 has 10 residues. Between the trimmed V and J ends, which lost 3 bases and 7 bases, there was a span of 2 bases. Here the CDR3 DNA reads TGTGCCAGCAGTTTTAATACGCAGTATTTT. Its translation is CASSFNTQYF.

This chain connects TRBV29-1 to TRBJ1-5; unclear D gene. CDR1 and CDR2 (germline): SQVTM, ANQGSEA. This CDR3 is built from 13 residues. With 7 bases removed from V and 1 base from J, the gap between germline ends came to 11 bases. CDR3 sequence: CSAGDFSNQPQHF. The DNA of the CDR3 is TGCAGCGCCGGGGATTTCAGCAATCAGCCCCAGCATTTT.

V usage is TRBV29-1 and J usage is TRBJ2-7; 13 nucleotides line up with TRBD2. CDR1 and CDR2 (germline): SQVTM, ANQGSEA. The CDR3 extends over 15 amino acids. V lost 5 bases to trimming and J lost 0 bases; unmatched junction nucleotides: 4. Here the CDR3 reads CSVFGTSGASYEQYF. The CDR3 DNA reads TGCAGCGTTTTCGGGACTAGCGGGGCCTCCTACGAGCAGTACTTC.

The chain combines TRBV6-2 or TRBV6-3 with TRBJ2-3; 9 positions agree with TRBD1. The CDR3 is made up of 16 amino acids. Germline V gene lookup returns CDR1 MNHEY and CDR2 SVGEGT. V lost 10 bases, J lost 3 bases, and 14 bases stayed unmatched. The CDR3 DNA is TGTGCCACCGCCTTCGACAGGGACAGGGTAACAGATACGCAGTATTTT. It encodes CATAFDRDRVTDTQYF.

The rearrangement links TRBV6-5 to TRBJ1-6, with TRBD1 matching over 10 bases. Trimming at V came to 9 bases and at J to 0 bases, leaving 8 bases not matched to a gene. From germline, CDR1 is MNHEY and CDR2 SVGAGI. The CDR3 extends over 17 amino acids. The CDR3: CASSPGTGVSYNSPLHF. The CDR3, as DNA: TGTGCCAGTAGCCCCGGGACAGGGGTCTCCTATAATTCACCCCTCCACTTT.

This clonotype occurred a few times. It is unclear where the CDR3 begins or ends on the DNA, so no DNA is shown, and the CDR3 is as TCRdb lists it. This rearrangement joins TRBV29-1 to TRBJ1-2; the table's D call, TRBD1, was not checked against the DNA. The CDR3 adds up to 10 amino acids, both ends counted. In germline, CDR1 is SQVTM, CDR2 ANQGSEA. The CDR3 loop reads CSVGDGASTF.

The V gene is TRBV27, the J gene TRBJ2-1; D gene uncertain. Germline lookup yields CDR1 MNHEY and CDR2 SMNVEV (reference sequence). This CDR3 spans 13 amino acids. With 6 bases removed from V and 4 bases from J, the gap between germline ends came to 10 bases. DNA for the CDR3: TGTGCCAGCAGCTCGGAGTTTTACAATGAGCAGTTCTTC. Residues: CASSSEFYNEQFF.

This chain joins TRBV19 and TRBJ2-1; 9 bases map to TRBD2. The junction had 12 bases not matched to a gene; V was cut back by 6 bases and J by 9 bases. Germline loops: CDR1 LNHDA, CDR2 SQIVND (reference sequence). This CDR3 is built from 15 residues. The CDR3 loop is CASRAGLAGPGEQFF. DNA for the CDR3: TGTGCCAGTAGGGCGGGGCTAGCGGGGCCGGGTGAGCAGTTCTTC.

CDR3 sequence (DNA): TGTGCCAGCTCACGTACTGCAACTAATGAAAAACTGTTTTTT. Amino acids: CASSRTATNEKLFF. The chain has TRBV18 and TRBJ1-4; no definite D call. CDR1 and CDR2 from the germline V gene are KGHSH and LQKENI. The CDR3 sequence is 14 residues long. V was clipped by 4 bases and J by 0 bases, with 6 bases between them.

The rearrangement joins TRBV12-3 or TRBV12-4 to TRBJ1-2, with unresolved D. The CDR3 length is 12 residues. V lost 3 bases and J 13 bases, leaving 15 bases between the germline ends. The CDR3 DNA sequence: TGTGCCAGCAGTTTTACCTCCCAACTTGGCACCTTC. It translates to CASSFTSQLGTF.

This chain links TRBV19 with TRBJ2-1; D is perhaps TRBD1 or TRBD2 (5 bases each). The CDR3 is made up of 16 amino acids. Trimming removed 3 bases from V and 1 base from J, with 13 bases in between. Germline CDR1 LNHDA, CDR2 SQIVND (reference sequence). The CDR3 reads CASSITRGKSYNEQFF. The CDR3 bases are TGTGCCAGTAGTATTACGAGGGGAAAATCCTACAATGAGCAGTTCTTC.

The CDR3 DNA is TGTGCCAGTAGTAACTGGGCCAGGGTAATCGGTGAAAAACTGTTTTTT. Translated, it gives CASSNWARVIGEKLFF. The V and J genes are TRBV19 and TRBJ1-4, with TRBD1 as a possible D gene (5 bases). The CDR3 runs to 16 residues. Deletions cut 4 bases from V and 7 bases from J, with 19 bases between. Germline V CDR1 and CDR2: LNHDA, SQIVND (reference sequence).

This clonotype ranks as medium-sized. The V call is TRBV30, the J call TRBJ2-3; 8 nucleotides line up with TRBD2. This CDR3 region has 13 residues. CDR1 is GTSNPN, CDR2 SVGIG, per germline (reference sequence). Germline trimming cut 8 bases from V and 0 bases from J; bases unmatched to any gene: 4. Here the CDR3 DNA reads TGTGCCATTAGCGGGATCAGCACAGATACGCAGTATTTT. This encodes CAISGISTDTQYF.

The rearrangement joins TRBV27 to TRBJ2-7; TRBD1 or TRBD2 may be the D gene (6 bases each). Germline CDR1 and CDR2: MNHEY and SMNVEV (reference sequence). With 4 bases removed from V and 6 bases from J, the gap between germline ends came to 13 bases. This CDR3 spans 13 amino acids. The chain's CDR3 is CASSWGQGGEQYF. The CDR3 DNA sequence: TGTGCCAGCAGTTGGGGGCAGGGAGGCGAGCAGTACTTC.